Each of the 14 T cell receptor beta chains below was sequenced from the same sample in a study of T cell repertoires in cytomegalovirus infection. MiXCR was run by TCRdb on the reads, yielding one entry per CDR3 protein. The table records about 920,000 distinct CDR3 sequences, roughly 30% of them present only once. Their specific antigens are unknown. Sequenced material: cultured CD8+ T cells from PBMCs, taken from culture after CMV antigen stimulation. The receptors derive from a human donor in good health (CMV status not recorded). Some clones in this sample may be carry-over from other donors' samples.

Remarks on this clonotype: A much larger clone lies one base from this, so it may be a read error. The genes are TRBV7-2 and TRBJ1-6; weak D call: TRBD1 (6 bases). Germline values: CDR1 SGHTA, CDR2 FQGNSA. CDR3 length: 14 amino acids. CDR3 region: CVSSEDTGNSPLHF. The CDR3 bases are TGTGTCAGCAGCGAAGATACAGGGAATTCACCCCTCCACTTT.

This clonotype was detected ten times or more. The V gene is TRBV7-9, the J gene TRBJ2-7; D uncertain. V dropped 1 base and J dropped 7 bases, with 8 bases sitting between them. CDR3 length: 12 residues. Looked up from germline, CDR1 is SEHNR and CDR2 is FQNEAQ (reference sequence). CDR3 DNA sequence: TGTGCCAGCAGCTTAGGGGGTGGTGAGCAGTACGTC. Residues: CASSLGGGEQYV.

This clonotype came up a few times. The gene calls are TRBV7-6 and TRBJ2-1; TRBD2 matches 12 bases. Trimming removed 1 base from V and 7 bases from J; junction bases left unmatched: 8. This CDR3 has 17 amino acids. Germline loops: CDR1 SGHVS, CDR2 FNYEAQ. CDR3 amino acids: CASSLVLAGGPGNEQFF. The CDR3, as DNA: TGTGCCAGCAGCTTAGTGCTAGCGGGGGGGCCGGGGAATGAGCAGTTCTTC.

This clonotype was observed many times. The chain employs TRBV4-1 and TRBJ1-2, with D maybe TRBD1 (6 bases). The CDR3 consists of 14 residues. With 3 bases removed from V and 4 bases from J, the gap between germline ends came to 12 bases. In germline, CDR1 is MGHRA, CDR2 YSYEKL. The DNA of the CDR3 is TGCGCCAGCAGCCATCCCCGGGACACCTATGGCTACACCTTC. Translating it yields CASSHPRDTYGYTF.

This clonotype was detected once. V gene TRBV7-9 combines with J gene TRBJ2-3, with D unresolved. The CDR3 spans 18 residues. Per germline, CDR1 SEHNR and CDR2 FQNEAQ (reference sequence). Trimming removed 2 bases from V and 2 bases from J, with 20 bases in between. The CDR3 loop is CASSLMLGERDPTDTQYF. For the CDR3, the DNA is TGTGCCAGCAGCTTAATGCTCGGCGAGAGAGACCCCACAGATACGCAGTATTTT.

This clonotype was detected only a few times. V gene TRBV5-4 combines with J gene TRBJ2-2; 9 bases line up with TRBD1. The CDR3 runs 15 residues. Germline CDR1 SGHNT, CDR2 YYREEE (reference sequence). V lost 2 bases and J lost 3; bases outside the gene matches: 2. Here the CDR3 reads CASSFGTGYTGELFF. In DNA, the CDR3 is TGTGCCAGCAGCTTCGGGACAGGGTACACCGGGGAGCTGTTTTTT.

The rearrangement joins TRBV6-5 to TRBJ2-2; 8 nucleotides align to TRBD1. This CDR3 comprises 16 residues. The germline V gene encodes CDR1 MNHEY and CDR2 SVGAGI. Trimming cost V 0 bases and J 7 bases; bases outside gene matches: 7. This chain's CDR3 is CASSYSPQGAYGELFF. CDR3 bases: TGTGCCAGCAGTTACTCTCCGCAGGGGGCTTACGGGGAGCTGTTTTTT.

V and J are TRBV4-1 and TRBJ1-5; D is uncertain. The ends were cut back, 2 bases at V and 1 base at J, with 21 bases in the middle. Germline-derived CDR1 and CDR2 are MGHRA and YSYEKL. CDR3 length: 19 residues. The CDR3 reads CASSQLMIGPGSSNQPQHF. Here the CDR3 DNA reads TGCGCCAGCAGCCAACTAATGATTGGTCCCGGGTCCAGCAATCAGCCCCAGCATTTT.

The rearrangement joins TRBV7-9 to TRBJ2-1; 12 bases match TRBD2. Germline CDR1 reads SEHNR; CDR2 reads FQNEAQ (reference sequence). The CDR3 extends over 15 amino acids. Trimming removed 8 bases from V and 5 bases from J; junction bases left unmatched: 7. CDR3 in amino acids: CASSTSGGNDNEQFF. CDR3 sequence (DNA): TGTGCCAGCTCTACTAGCGGGGGGAACGACAATGAGCAGTTCTTC.

This sequence joins TRBV15 and TRBJ1-1; D possibly corresponds to TRBD1 (5 bases). Germline V gene data show CDR1 as LNHNV and CDR2 as YYDKDF (reference sequence). The V end lost 0 bases, the J end lost 1 base, and 9 bases lay between the germline ends. CDR3 length: 15 amino acids. CDR3 sequence: CATSRDRGTNTEAFF. CDR3 nucleotides: TGTGCCACCAGCAGAGATAGGGGAACGAACACTGAAGCTTTCTTT.

The chain employs TRBV5-6 and TRBJ2-1; the D gene is possibly TRBD2 (5 bases). Germline V gene lookup returns CDR1 SGHDT and CDR2 YYEEEE. The CDR3 loop spans 16 amino acids. Trimming removed 3 bases from V and 0 bases from J, with 13 bases in between. CDR3 sequence reads: CASSYSSGFSYNEQFF. The CDR3, as DNA: TGTGCCAGCAGCTATTCAAGCGGTTTCTCCTACAATGAGCAGTTCTTC.

The V gene is TRBV9, the J gene TRBJ1-1; no clear D. There are 15 residues in the CDR3. Germline CDR1 is SGDLS and CDR2 is YYNGEE. V lost 5 bases and J 0 bases, leaving 14 bases between the germline ends. The CDR3 loop reads CASRRSQLMNTEAFF. DNA of the CDR3: TGTGCCAGCAGACGGAGTCAACTAATGAACACTGAAGCTTTCTTT.

The sample holds a few counts of this clonotype. The chain combines TRBV4-3 with TRBJ2-5, with D perhaps matching TRBD2 (7 bases). The germline V gene encodes CDR1 LGHNA and CDR2 YSLEER. CDR3 length: 15 residues. Trimming took 4 bases from V and 5 from J, leaving 17 bases between them. CDR3 loop: CASSPRGGDSETQYF. The DNA for the CDR3 is TGCGCCAGCAGCCCGAGGGGGGGGGACTCGGAGACCCAGTACTTC.

In its sample, this clonotype was seen once. The chain has TRBV6-5 and TRBJ1-1; D is unclear. The CDR3 spans 11 residues. The germline V gene encodes CDR1 MNHEY and CDR2 SVGAGI. V was shortened by 9 bases and J by 4 bases, with 9 bases between the two germline ends. The CDR3 spells CASFDSTEAFF. The CDR3 DNA is TGTGCCAGTTTTGATAGCACTGAAGCTTTCTTT.